These 17 T cell receptor beta chains were sequenced from one sample in a study of T cell responses to AZD1222 COVID-19 vaccine. Clones were read by immunoSEQ multiplex PCR, and TCRdb kept only the in-frame ones, dropping some. Of roughly 87,000 clones in the sample, more than 70% were seen once. Sequencing used peripheral blood, obtained 28 days after the second AZD1222 dose. The receptors were sampled from an adult who received the AZD1222 COVID-19 vaccine.

DNA for the CDR3: TGTGCCAGCAGCCCCGCCCACAGGCCCTACGAGCAGTACTTC. Protein sequence: CASSPAHRPYEQYF. The rearrangement links TRBV4-2 to TRBJ2-7, with TRBD1 as a possible D gene (5 bases). V shed 4 bases and J shed 2 bases, with 12 bases lying between them. The CDR3 is made up of 14 amino acids. Germline V CDR1 and CDR2: LGHNA, YNFKEQ.

The chain couples TRBV18 to TRBJ1-3; D is uncertain. Trimming stripped 3 bases from V and 0 bases from J, with 15 bases between. The CDR3 spans 17 residues. The germline CDR1 and CDR2 sequences are KGHSH and LQKENI. As DNA, the CDR3 is TGTGCCAGCTCACCTGCGAATCAGATCCGCTCTGGAAACACCATATATTTT. It codes for CASSPANQIRSGNTIYF.

The J gene is TRBJ1-1, the V gene TRBV25-1; 7 bases are a match to TRBD1. CDR1 and CDR2 from the germline V gene are MGHDK and SYGVNS. J was trimmed by 5 bases and V by 2 bases; bases with no gene match: 8. The CDR3 has 15 amino acids. This CDR3 is CASSETTGRWTEAFF. CDR3 in DNA: TGTGCCAGCAGTGAAACGACAGGGAGGTGGACTGAAGCTTTCTTT.

This clone was counted between two and nine times. The chain couples TRBV5-1 to TRBJ2-3; no firm D call. Germline values: CDR1 SGHRS, CDR2 YFSETQ. The CDR3 extends over 12 amino acids. Trimming stripped 1 base from V and 4 bases from J, with 4 bases between. CDR3 DNA sequence: TGCGCCAGCAGCTTGCATGCAGATACGCAGTATTTT. Translating gives CASSLHADTQYF.

CDR3 amino acids: CASSPGLGFNEQFF. CDR3 DNA sequence: TGTGCCAGCAGCCCGGGACTAGGTTTCAATGAGCAGTTCTTC. The chain employs TRBV9 and TRBJ2-1; 8 bases agree with TRBD2. The CDR3 contains 14 residues. V was clipped by 4 bases and J by 6 bases; unmatched bases: 6. Germline-derived CDR1 and CDR2 are SGDLS and YYNGEE.

This clone occurred once. The J gene is TRBJ1-5, the V gene TRBV23-1, with 9 positions matching TRBD1. TRBV23-1 is sorted into the ORF group, with uncertain function. V shed 2 bases, J shed 5 bases, and the junction held 13 bases outside the gene matches. This CDR3 region has 18 residues. This chain's CDR3 is CASSQPIPGQGRHQPQHF. In DNA, the CDR3 is TGCGCCAGCAGTCAACCCATACCGGGACAGGGACGGCATCAGCCCCAGCATTTT.

The chain couples TRBV29-1 to TRBJ2-7; D is uncertain. CDR1 SQVTM and CDR2 ANQGSEA come from the germline V gene. The CDR3 has 11 residues. Deletions cut 3 bases from V and 4 bases from J, with 7 bases between. CDR3 DNA: TGCAGCGTTGAGGGCGCATACGAGCAGTACTTC. Protein: CSVEGAYEQYF.

The chain links TRBV29-1 to TRBJ2-1; D may be TRBD1 (5 bases). CDR3 length: 12 residues. From germline, CDR1 is SQVTM and CDR2 ANQGSEA. V was trimmed by 4 bases and J by 7 bases, leaving 11 bases between them. CDR3 amino acids: CSVGAGWNEQFF. The CDR3 coding sequence is TGCAGCGTTGGGGCAGGGTGGAATGAGCAGTTCTTC.

This clone was observed a handful of times. The V call is TRBV30, the J call TRBJ1-3, with TRBD1 as a possible D gene (5 bases). V gave up 1 base and J gave up 4 bases, with 17 bases separating them. The germline V gene has CDR1 GTSNPN and CDR2 SVGIG (reference sequence). This CDR3 contains 16 residues. The CDR3 sequence is CAWSAPGIAMGNTIYF. Here the CDR3 DNA reads TGTGCCTGGAGTGCTCCAGGGATTGCCATGGGAAACACCATATATTTT.

This chain links TRBV28 with TRBJ2-7, with TRBD2 matching 10 bases. This CDR3 is built from 15 residues. From germline, CDR1 is MDHEN and CDR2 SYDVKM. V shed 3 bases and J 7 bases; nucleotides not matched to a gene: 9. CDR3 protein: CASSLISSGRSEQYF. The CDR3 nucleotides are TGTGCCAGCAGTTTGATTTCTAGCGGGAGAAGTGAGCAGTACTTC.

The rearrangement links TRBV11-3 to TRBJ2-7; 8 bases agree with TRBD2. The V gene's germline CDR1 is SGHNT and CDR2 YENEEA. The V gene end was trimmed by 1 base and the J gene end by 2 bases; junction bases not matched to a gene: 4. CDR3 length equals 15 residues. CDR3 region: CASSLGIAGTYEQYF. DNA of the CDR3: TGTGCCAGCAGCTTAGGGATAGCGGGAACCTACGAGCAGTACTTC.

The CDR3 is CASSLWARRETGYEQYF. The DNA of the CDR3 is TGTGCCAGCAGTCTCTGGGCGCGACGGGAGACAGGGTACGAGCAGTACTTC. The chain carries TRBV7-6 and TRBJ2-7, with D maybe TRBD1 (7 bases). Trimming took off 6 bases at V and 4 bases at J, with 25 bases between the two ends. Germline values: CDR1 SGHVS, CDR2 FNYEAQ. CDR3 length: 17 amino acids.

V gene TRBV7-6 combines with J gene TRBJ2-1; 9 bases are a match to TRBD2. V shed 5 bases, J shed 4 bases, and the junction held 9 bases outside the gene matches. The CDR3 sequence is 16 residues long. From germline, CDR1 is SGHVS and CDR2 FNYEAQ. CDR3 DNA sequence: TGTGCCAGCAGCCACGACGCGGGAGGGCCATACAATGAGCAGTTCTTC. Translated: CASSHDAGGPYNEQFF.

This clone appeared once. CDR3 loop: CAISESPGNTEAFF. The CDR3 DNA follows: TGTGCCATCAGTGAGTCTCCGGGGAACACTGAAGCTTTCTTT. The V call is TRBV10-3, the J call TRBJ1-1, with no clear D. The ends were cut back, 0 bases at V and 1 base at J, with 6 bases in the middle. Germline V lookup: CDR1 ENHRY, CDR2 SYGVKD. The CDR3 totals 14 residues.

V usage is TRBV3-1 (or the pseudogene TRBV3-2) and J usage is TRBJ1-5; 7 bases are a match to TRBD1. Trimming took 4 bases from V and 6 from J; bases not matched to a gene: 6. The V gene's germline CDR1 is LGHDT and CDR2 YNNKEL (reference sequence). This CDR3 spans 14 amino acids. The CDR3 sequence is CASSPGTVAQPQHF. CDR3 nucleotides: TGTGCCAGCAGCCCCGGGACAGTCGCTCAGCCCCAGCATTTT.

This clone was seen more than once but under ten times. This sequence joins TRBV27 and TRBJ2-6; 9 nucleotides match TRBD1. Germline loops: CDR1 MNHEY, CDR2 SMNVEV (reference sequence). Trimming cost V 3 bases and J 0 bases; bases outside gene matches: 3. There are 17 residues in the CDR3. In DNA form, the CDR3 reads TGTGCCAGCAGTTTCCGGGACAGGGTCTCTGGGGCCAACGTCCTGACTTTC. Its protein product is CASSFRDRVSGANVLTF.

The gene calls are TRBV28 and TRBJ1-5; no clear D. Per the germline V gene, CDR1 is MDHEN and CDR2 is SYDVKM. The CDR3 loop spans 13 amino acids. Trimming took off 3 bases at V and 0 bases at J, with 3 bases between the two ends. CDR3 bases: TGTGCCAGCAGTTTGGGTAGCAATCAGCCCCAGCATTTT. It yields the protein CASSLGSNQPQHF. Complete variable domain (other parts from reference TRBV28 and TRBJ1-5): DVKVTQSSRYLVKRTGEKVFLECVQDMDHENMFWYRQDPGLGLRLIYFSYDVKMKEKGDIPEGYSVSREKKERFSLILESASTNQTSMYLCASSLGSNQPQHFGDGTRLSIL.